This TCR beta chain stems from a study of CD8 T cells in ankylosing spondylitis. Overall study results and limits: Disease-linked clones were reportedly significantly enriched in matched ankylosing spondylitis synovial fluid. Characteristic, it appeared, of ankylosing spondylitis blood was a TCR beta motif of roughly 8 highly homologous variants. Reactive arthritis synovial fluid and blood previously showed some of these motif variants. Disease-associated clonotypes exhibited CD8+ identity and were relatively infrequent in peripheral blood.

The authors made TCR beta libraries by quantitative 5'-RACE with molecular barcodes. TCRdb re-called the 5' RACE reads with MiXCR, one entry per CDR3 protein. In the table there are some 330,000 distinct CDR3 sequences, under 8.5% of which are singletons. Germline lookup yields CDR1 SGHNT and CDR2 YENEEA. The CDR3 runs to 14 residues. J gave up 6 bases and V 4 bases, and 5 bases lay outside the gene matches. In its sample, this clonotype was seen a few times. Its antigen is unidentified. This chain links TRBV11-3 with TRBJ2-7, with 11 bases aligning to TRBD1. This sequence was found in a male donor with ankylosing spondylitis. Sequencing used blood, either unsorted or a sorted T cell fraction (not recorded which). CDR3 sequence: CASSWSGTGGEQYF. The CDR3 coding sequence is TGTGCCAGCAGCTGGAGCGGGACAGGGGGCGAGCAGTACTTC.